The present T cell receptor (beta chain) was sequenced within a study of technical replicates of blood from a few donors. Trimming took 6 bases from V and 0 from J; bases not matched to a gene: 5. The CDR3 loop spans 14 amino acids. CDR1 and CDR2 (germline): MNHEY, SMNVEV (reference sequence). TCRdb's copy holds only in-frame clones and misses some; the assay was immunoSEQ multiplex PCR. The sample lists more than 95,000 clones, around 96% seen once, with 0.21% in the top ten. Sequencing was done on a sample of T cells isolated from PBMCs. The TCR was taken from a human donor in good health. This rearrangement joins TRBV27 to TRBJ2-7; the match to TRBD2 covers 7 bases. CDR3 loop: CASRNSGYSYEQYF. CDR3 DNA: TGTGCCAGCAGAAATAGCGGGTACTCCTACGAGCAGTACTTC.